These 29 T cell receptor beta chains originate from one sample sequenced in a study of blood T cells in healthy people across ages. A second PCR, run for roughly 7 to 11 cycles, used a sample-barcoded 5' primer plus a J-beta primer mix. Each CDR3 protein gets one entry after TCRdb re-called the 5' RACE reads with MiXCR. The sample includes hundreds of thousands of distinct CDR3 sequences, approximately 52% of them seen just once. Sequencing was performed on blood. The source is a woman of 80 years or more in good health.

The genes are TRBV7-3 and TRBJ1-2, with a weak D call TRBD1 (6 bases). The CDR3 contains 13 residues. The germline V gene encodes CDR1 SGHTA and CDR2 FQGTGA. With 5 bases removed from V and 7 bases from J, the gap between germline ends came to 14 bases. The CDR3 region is CASSPSEGVGYTF. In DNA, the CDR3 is TGTGCCAGCAGCCCCTCGGAGGGGGTTGGCTACACCTTC.

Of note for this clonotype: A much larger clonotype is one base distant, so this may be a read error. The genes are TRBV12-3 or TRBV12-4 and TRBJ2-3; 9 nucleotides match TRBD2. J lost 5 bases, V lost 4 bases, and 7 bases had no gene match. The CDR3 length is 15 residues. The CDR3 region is CASSSGGGARDTQYF. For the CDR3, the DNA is TGTGCCAGCAGTTCAGGCGGGGGGGCAAGAGATACGCAGTATTTT.

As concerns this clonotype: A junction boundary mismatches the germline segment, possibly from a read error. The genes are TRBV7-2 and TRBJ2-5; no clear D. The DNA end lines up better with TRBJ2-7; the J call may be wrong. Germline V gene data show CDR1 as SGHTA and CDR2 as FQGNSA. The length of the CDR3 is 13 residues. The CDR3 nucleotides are TGTGCCAGCAGCTCCGACCCCTCCTGCGAGCAGTACTTC. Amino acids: CASSSDPSCEQYF.

CDR3 loop: CSAILNEQYF. Here the CDR3 DNA reads TGCAGTGCCATTTTAAACGAGCAGTACTTC. The chain joins TRBV20-1 to TRBJ2-7; D unresolved. The germline V gene encodes CDR1 DFQATT and CDR2 SNEGSKA (reference sequence). The CDR3 totals 10 residues. V gave up 6 bases and J gave up 5 bases, with 8 bases separating them.

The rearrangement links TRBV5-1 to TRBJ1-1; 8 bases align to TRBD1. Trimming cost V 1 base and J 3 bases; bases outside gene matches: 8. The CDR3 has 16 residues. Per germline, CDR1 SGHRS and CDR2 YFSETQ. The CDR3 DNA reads TGCGCCAGCAGCTTGTTTCAGGGGGCCCGGTACACTGAAGCTTTCTTT. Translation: CASSLFQGARYTEAFF. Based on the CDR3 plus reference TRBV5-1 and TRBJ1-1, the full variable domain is KAGVTQTPRYLIKTRGQQVTLSCSPISGHRSVSWYQQTPGQGLQFLFEYFSETQRNKGNFPGRFSGRQFSNSRSEMNVSTLELGDSALYLCASSLFQGARYTEAFFGQGTRLTVV.

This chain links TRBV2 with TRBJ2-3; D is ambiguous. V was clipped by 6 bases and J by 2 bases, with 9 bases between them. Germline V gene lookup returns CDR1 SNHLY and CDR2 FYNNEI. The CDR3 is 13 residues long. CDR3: CASRPYPTDTQYF. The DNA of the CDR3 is TGTGCCAGCAGGCCCTATCCCACAGATACGCAGTATTTT.

The CDR3 DNA reads as TGCAGCGTTGACTATCAAAGCACAGATACGCAGTATTTT. It yields the protein CSVDYQSTDTQYF. The chain combines TRBV29-1 with TRBJ2-3; D not certain. This CDR3 is built from 13 residues. V was cut by 3 bases and J by 0 bases, with 7 bases left in between. Germline CDR1 SQVTM, CDR2 ANQGSEA.

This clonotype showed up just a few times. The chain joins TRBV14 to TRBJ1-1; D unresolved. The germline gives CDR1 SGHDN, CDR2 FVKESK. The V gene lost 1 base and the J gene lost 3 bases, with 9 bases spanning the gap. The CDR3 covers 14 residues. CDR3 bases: TGTGCCAGCAGCCAAGTGGGAGCGCACACTGAAGCTTTCTTT. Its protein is CASSQVGAHTEAFF.

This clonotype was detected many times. Here the CDR3 DNA reads TGCAGCGTTGAAGGCCCACGGGGTGACGAGACCCAGTACTTC. This codes for CSVEGPRGDETQYF. The gene calls are TRBV29-1 and TRBJ2-5; possibly TRBD2 for D (5 bases). The CDR3 covers 14 residues. Between the trimmed V and J ends, which lost 1 base and 5 bases, there was a span of 14 bases. Per the germline V gene, CDR1 is SQVTM and CDR2 is ANQGSEA.

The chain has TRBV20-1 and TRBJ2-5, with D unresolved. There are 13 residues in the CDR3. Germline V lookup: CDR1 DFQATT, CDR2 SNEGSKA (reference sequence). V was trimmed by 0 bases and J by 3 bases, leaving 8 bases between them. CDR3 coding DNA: TGCAGTGCTAGAGATCGGCGAGAAGAGACCCAGTACTTC. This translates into CSARDRREETQYF.

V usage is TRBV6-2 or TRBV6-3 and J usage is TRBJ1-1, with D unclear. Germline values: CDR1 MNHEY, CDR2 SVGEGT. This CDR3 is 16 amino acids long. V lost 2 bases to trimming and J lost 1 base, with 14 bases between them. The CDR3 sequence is CASSYPRILGNTEAFF. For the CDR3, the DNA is TGTGCCAGCAGTTACCCACGAATACTGGGGAACACTGAAGCTTTCTTT.

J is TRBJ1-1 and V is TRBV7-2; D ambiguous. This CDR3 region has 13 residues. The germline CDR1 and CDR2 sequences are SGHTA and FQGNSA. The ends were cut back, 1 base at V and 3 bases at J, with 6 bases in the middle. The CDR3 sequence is CASSLVSDTEAFF. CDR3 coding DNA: TGTGCCAGCAGCTTAGTCAGCGACACTGAAGCTTTCTTT.

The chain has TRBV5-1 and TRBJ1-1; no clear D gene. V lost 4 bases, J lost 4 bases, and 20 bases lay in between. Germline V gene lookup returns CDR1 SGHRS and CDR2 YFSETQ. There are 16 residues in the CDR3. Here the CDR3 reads CASSLSSSRAVTEAFF. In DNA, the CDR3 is TGCGCCAGCAGCCTCTCCTCAAGTCGGGCGGTCACTGAAGCTTTCTTT.

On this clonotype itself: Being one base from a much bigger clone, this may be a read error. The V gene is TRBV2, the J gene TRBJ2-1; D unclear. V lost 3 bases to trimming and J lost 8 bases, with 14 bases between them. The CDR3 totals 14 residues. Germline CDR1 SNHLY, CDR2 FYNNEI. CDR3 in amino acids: CASSEIRICYEQFF. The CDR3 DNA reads TGTGCCAGCAGTGAGATTAGAATATGCTATGAGCAGTTCTTC.

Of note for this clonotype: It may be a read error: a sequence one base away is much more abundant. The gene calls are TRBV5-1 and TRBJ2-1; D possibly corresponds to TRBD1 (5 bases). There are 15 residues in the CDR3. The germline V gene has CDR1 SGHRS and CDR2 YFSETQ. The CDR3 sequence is CASSLEGAGFNEEFF. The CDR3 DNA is TGCGCCAGCAGCTTGGAAGGGGCAGGCTTCAATGAGGAGTTCTTC.

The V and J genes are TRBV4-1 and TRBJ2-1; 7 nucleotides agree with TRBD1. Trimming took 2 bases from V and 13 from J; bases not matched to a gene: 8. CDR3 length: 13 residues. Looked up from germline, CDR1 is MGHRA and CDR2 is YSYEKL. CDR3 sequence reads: CASSQLVQGEQFF. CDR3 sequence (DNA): TGCGCCAGCAGCCAACTGGTTCAGGGGGAACAGTTCTTC.

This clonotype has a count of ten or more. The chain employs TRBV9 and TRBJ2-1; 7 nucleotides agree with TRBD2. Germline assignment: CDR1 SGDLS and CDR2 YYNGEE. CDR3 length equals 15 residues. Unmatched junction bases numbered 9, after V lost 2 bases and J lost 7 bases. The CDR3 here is CASSVRDYSANEQFF. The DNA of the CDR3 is TGTGCCAGCAGCGTCCGGGACTACTCGGCGAATGAGCAGTTCTTC.

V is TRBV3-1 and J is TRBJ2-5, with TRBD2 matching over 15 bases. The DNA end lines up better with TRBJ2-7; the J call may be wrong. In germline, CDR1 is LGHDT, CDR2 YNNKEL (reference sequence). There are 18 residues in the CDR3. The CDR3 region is CASSLDYPGLAGGYEQYF. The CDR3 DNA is TGTGCCAGCAGCCTGGACTACCCGGGACTAGCGGGAGGCTACGAGCAGTACTTC.

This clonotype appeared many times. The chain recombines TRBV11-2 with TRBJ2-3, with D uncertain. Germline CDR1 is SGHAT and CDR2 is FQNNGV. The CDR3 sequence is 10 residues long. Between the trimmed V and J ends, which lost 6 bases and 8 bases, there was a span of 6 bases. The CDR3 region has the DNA TGTGCCAGCAGAGGTGGTACGCAGTATTTT. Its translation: CASRGGTQYF. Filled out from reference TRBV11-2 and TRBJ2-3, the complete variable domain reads EAGVAQSPRYKIIEKRQSVAFWCNPISGHATLYWYQQILGQGPKLLIQFQNNGVVDDSQLPKDRFSAERLKGVDSTLKIQPAKLEDSAVYLCASRGGTQYFGPGTRLTVL.

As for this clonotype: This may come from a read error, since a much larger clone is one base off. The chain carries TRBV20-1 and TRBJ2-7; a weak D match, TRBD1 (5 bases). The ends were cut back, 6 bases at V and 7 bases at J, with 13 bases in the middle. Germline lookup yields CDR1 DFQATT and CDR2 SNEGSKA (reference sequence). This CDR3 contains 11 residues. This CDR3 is CSAERGNEQYF. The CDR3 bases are TGCAGTGCAGAAAGGGGCAATGAGCAGTACTTC.

Here the CDR3 DNA reads TGTGCCAGCTACCTAGGAGGGGGTATAAGCGATGGCTACACCTTC. It specifies CASYLGGGISDGYTF. V gene TRBV28 combines with J gene TRBJ1-2; possibly TRBD1 for D (6 bases). V was pared by 8 bases and J by 6 bases, with 22 bases between. Germline V gene data show CDR1 as MDHEN and CDR2 as SYDVKM. The CDR3 is 15 amino acids.

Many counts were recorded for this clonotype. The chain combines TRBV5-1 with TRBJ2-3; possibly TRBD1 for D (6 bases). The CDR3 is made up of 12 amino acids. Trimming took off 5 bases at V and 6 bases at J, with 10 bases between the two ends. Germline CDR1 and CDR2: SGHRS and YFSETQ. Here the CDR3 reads CASSSQGDTQYF. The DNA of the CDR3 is TGCGCCAGCAGTTCCCAGGGGGATACGCAGTATTTT.

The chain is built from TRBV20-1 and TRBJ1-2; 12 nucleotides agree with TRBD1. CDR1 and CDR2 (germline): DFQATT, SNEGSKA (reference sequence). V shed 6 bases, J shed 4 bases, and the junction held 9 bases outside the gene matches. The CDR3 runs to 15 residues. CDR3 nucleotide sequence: TGCAGTGCCCCCCCGCGGGACAGGGGGCCCTATGGCTACACCTTC. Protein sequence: CSAPPRDRGPYGYTF.

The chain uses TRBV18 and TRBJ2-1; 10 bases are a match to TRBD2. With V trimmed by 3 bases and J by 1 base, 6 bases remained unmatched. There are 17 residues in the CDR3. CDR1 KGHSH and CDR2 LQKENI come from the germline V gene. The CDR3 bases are TGTGCCAGCTCACCCCTTTCTAGCGGGAGTTCCTACAATGAGCAGTTCTTC. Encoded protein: CASSPLSSGSSYNEQFF. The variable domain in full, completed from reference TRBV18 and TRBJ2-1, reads NAGVMQNPRHLVRRRGQEARLRCSPMKGHSHVYWYRQLPEEGLKFMVYLQKENIIDESGMPKERFSAEFPKEGPSILRIQQVVRGDSAAYFCASSPLSSGSSYNEQFFGPGTRLTVL.

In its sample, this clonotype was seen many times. The CDR3 sequence is CASSQGVPLGSYEQYF. In nucleotides, the CDR3 is TGCGCCAGCAGCCAAGGGGTACCCCTTGGCTCCTACGAGCAGTACTTC. This chain uses TRBV4-1 with TRBJ2-7; no definite D call. In germline, CDR1 is MGHRA, CDR2 YSYEKL. The V end lost 1 base, the J end lost 0 bases, and 13 bases lay between the germline ends. The CDR3 is 16 amino acids.

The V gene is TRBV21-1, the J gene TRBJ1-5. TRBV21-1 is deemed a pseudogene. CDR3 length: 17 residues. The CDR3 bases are TGTGCCAGCAGCAAAGTGGCAGGAGCCCTTAGCAATCAGCCCCAGCATTTT. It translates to CASSKVAGALSNQPQHF.

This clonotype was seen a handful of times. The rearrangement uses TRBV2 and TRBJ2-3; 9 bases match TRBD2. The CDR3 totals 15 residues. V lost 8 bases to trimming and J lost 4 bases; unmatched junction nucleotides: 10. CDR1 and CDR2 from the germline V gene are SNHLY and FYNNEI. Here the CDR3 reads CASDGSGGVADTQYF. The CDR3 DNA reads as TGTGCCAGCGATGGTAGCGGGGGTGTCGCAGATACGCAGTATTTT.

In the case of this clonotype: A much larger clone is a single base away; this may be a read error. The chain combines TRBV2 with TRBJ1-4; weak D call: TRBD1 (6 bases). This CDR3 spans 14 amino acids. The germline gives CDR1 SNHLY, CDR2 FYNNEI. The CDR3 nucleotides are TGTACCACCAGAAATTCAGGGGTAGTTGAAAAACTGTTTTTT. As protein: CTTRNSGVVEKLFF.

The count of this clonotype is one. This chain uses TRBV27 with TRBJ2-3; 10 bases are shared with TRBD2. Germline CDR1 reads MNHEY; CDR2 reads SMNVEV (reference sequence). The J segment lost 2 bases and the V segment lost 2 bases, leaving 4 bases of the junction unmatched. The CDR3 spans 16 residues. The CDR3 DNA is TGTGCCAGCAGTTTACTAGCGGGGGCCCACACAGATACGCAGTATTTT. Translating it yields CASSLLAGAHTDTQYF.